This T cell receptor beta chain was obtained from a study of T cell responses to AZD1222 COVID-19 vaccine. Study-wide results and limits: Females outnumbered males among donors, who were mostly white British; clonal diversity was possibly underestimated.

Sequencing was performed with immunoSEQ multiplex PCR; in TCRdb, only in-frame clones are kept and a portion is missing. This repertoire shows about 120,000 clones, approximately 87% found once; its top ten account for about 10%. To note about this clone: Its antigen is still unknown.

Germline-derived CDR1 and CDR2 are SGDLS and YYNGEE. Trimming cost V 3 bases and J 6 bases, with 12 bases left between them. This CDR3 region has 13 residues. The J gene is TRBJ1-2, the V gene TRBV9; D gene ambiguous. The receptor comes from an adult in good health. This sample comprised peripheral blood, obtained on day 0 of AZD1222 vaccination. CDR3 sequence reads: CASSATGMDGYTF. For the CDR3, the DNA is TGTGCCAGCAGCGCCACGGGGATGGATGGCTACACCTTC.